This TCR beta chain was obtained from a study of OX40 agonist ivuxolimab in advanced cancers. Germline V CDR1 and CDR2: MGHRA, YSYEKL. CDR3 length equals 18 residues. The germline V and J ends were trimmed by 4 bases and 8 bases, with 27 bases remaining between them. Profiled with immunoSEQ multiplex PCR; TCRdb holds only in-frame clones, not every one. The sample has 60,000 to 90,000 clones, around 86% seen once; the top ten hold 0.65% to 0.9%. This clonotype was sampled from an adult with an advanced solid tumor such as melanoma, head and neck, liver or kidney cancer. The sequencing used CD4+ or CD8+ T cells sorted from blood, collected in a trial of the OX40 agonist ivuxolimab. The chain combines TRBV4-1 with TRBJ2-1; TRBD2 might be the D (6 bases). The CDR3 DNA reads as TGCGCCAGCAGCCCACCCCCGAATTGGGCGGGGACGCTATATGAGCAGTTCTTC. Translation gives CASSPPPNWAGTLYEQFF.